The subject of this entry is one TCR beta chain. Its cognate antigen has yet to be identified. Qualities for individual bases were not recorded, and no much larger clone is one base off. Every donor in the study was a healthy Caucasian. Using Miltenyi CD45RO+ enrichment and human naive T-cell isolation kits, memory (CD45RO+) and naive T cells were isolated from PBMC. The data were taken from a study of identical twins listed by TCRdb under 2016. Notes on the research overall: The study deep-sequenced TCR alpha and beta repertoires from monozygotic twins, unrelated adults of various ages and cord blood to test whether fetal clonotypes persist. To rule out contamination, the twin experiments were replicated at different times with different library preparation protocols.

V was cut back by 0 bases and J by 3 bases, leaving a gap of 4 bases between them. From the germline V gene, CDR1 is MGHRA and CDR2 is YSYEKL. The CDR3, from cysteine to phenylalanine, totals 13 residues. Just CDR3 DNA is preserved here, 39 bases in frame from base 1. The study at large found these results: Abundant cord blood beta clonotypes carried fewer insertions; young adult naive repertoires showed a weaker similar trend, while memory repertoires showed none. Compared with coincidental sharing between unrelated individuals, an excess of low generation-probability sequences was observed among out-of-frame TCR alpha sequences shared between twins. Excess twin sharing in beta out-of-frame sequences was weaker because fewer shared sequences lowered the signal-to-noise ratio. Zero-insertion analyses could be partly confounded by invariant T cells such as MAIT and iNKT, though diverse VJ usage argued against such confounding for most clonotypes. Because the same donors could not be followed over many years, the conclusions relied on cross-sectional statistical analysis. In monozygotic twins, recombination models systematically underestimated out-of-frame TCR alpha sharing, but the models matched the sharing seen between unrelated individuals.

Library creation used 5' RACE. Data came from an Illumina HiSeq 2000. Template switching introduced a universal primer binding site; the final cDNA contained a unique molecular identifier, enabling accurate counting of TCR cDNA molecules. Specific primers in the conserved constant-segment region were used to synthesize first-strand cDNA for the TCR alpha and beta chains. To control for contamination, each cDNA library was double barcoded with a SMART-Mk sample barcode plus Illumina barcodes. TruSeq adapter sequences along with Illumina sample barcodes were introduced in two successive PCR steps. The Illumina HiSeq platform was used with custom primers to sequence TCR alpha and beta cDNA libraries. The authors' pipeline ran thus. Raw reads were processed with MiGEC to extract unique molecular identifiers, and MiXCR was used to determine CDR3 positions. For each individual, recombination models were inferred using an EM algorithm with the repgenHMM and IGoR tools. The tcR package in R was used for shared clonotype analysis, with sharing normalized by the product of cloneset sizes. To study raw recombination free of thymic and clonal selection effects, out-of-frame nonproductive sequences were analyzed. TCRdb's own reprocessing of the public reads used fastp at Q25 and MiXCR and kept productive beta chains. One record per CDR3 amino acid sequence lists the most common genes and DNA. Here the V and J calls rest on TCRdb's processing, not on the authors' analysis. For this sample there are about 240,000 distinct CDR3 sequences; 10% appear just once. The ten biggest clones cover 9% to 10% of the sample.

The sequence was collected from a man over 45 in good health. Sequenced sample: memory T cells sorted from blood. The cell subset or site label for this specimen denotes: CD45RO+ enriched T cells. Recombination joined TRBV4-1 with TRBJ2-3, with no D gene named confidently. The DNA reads TGCGCCAGCAGCCAAGAATGGACAGATACGCAGTATTTT. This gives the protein CASSQEWTDTQYF.